The T cell receptor beta chain described here comes from a study of technical replicates of blood from several donors. Measured with immunoSEQ multiplex PCR; TCRdb has only the in-frame clones, and not every one. The repertoire holds about 94,000 clones, with about 94% as singletons. The CDR3 loop spans 15 amino acids. V was clipped by 1 base and J by 6 bases, with 13 bases between them. The germline V gene has CDR1 LNHDA and CDR2 SQIVND (reference sequence). The sequence was collected from a human donor in good health. Sequenced sample: T cells isolated from PBMCs. This chain connects TRBV19 to TRBJ1-5; unclear D gene. The CDR3 sequence is CASSIAGARGQPQHF. CDR3 DNA: TGTGCCAGTAGTATAGCTGGAGCTCGGGGTCAGCCCCAGCATTTT.